The next 15 T cell receptor beta chains were all read from a single sample in a study of chemoradiotherapy in HPV16-positive cancers. The protocol was immunoSEQ multiplex PCR, while the TCRdb copy is restricted to in-frame clones and leaves out a portion. This sample has some 4,200 clones, with approximately 78% found just once. Material: tumor tissue, obtained from a patient who underwent chemoradiotherapy. The receptors shown here come from a human donor with HPV-associated anogenital cancer.

V gene TRBV2 combines with J gene TRBJ2-1; TRBD2 matches 12 bases. The CDR3 is 16 residues long. J gave up 7 bases and V 4 bases, and 8 bases lay outside the gene matches. Germline CDR1 is SNHLY and CDR2 is FYNNEI. Here the CDR3 reads CASSGDETSGSNEQFF. Here the CDR3 DNA reads TGTGCCAGCAGTGGAGACGAGACTAGCGGGAGTAATGAGCAGTTCTTC.

This sequence joins TRBV6-1 and TRBJ1-2, with 7 positions matching TRBD1. From germline, CDR1 is MNHNS and CDR2 SASEGT. J gave up 2 bases and V 1 base, and 4 bases lay outside the gene matches. The CDR3 is 15 residues long. The CDR3 region is CASSEVRQGNYGYTF. CDR3 bases: TGTGCCAGCAGTGAAGTTCGACAGGGAAACTATGGCTACACCTTC.

Only one count was recorded for this clone. This sequence joins TRBV9 and TRBJ1-5; D is unresolved. V was cut by 0 bases and J by 2 bases, with 9 bases left in between. This CDR3 has 15 amino acids. Germline values: CDR1 SGDLS, CDR2 YYNGEE. The CDR3 here is CASSVVRQGNQPQHF. CDR3 DNA: TGTGCCAGCAGCGTAGTGAGGCAGGGCAATCAGCCCCAGCATTTT. Based on the CDR3 plus reference TRBV9 and TRBJ1-5, the full variable domain is DSGVTQTPKHLITATGQRVTLRCSPRSGDLSVYWYQQSLDQGLQFLIQYYNGEERAKGNILERFSAQQFPDLHSELNLSSLELGDSALYFCASSVVRQGNQPQHFGDGTRLSIL.

The CDR3 loop is CSVETGGGGTEAFF. For the CDR3, the DNA is TGCAGCGTTGAGACAGGGGGCGGAGGGACTGAAGCTTTCTTT. The V call is TRBV29-1, the J call TRBJ1-1, with TRBD1 identical over 10 bases. The CDR3 loop spans 14 amino acids. CDR1 and CDR2 (germline): SQVTM, ANQGSEA. The J segment lost 5 bases and the V segment lost 3 bases, leaving 6 bases of the junction unmatched. The variable domain in full, completed from reference TRBV29-1 and TRBJ1-1, reads SAVISQKPSRDICQRGTSLTIQCQVDSQVTMMFWYRQQPGQSLTLIATANQGSEATYESGFVIDKFPISRPNLTFSTLTVSNMSPEDSSIYLCSVETGGGGTEAFFGQGTRLTVV.

The V and J genes are TRBV2 and TRBJ1-6; the D gene is possibly TRBD1 (6 bases). Germline-derived CDR1 and CDR2 are SNHLY and FYNNEI. Trimming cost V 4 bases and J 15 bases, with 13 bases left between them. CDR3 length equals 12 residues. The CDR3 spells CASSGAGADLHF. CDR3 nucleotide sequence: TGTGCCAGCAGTGGCGCGGGGGCAGACCTCCACTTT.

The chain links TRBV7-3 to TRBJ2-1; D is perhaps TRBD2 (6 bases). V shed 6 bases and J shed 8 bases, with 17 bases lying between them. The CDR3 is 14 amino acids. Germline CDR1 reads SGHTA; CDR2 reads FQGTGA. CDR3 sequence reads: CASSSKTGLDEQFF. The CDR3 DNA reads TGTGCCAGCAGTTCCAAGACGGGACTTGATGAGCAGTTCTTC.

The sample holds a few counts of this clone. The J gene is TRBJ2-2, the V gene TRBV27, with D perhaps matching TRBD1 (5 bases). The V gene's germline CDR1 is MNHEY and CDR2 SMNVEV (reference sequence). The CDR3 sequence is 16 residues long. Between the trimmed V and J ends, which lost 3 bases and 2 bases, there was a span of 13 bases. The CDR3 DNA sequence: TGTGCCAGCAGTTTGGGGCTAGTGCGTAACACCGGGGAGCTGTTTTTT. Protein: CASSLGLVRNTGELFF.

The rearrangement uses TRBV5-6 and TRBJ2-4, with D unclear. Germline V gene data show CDR1 as SGHDT and CDR2 as YYEEEE. V was cut by 4 bases and J by 9 bases, with 20 bases left in between. The CDR3 extends over 15 amino acids. DNA of the CDR3: TGTGCCAGCAGCCCTGGTAGAAGCGTTGGCGGCATTCAGTACTTC. Protein product: CASSPGRSVGGIQYF.

The chain employs TRBV19 and TRBJ2-7; no firm D call. The CDR3 consists of 13 residues. The ends were cut back, 5 bases at V and 3 bases at J, with 11 bases in the middle. Germline V lookup: CDR1 LNHDA, CDR2 SQIVND (reference sequence). The CDR3 DNA follows: TGTGCCAGTAGTCCCCCTTGGAGCTACGAGCAGTACTTC. It is translated as CASSPPWSYEQYF.

V gene TRBV30 combines with J gene TRBJ1-1; D unclear. The germline CDR1 and CDR2 sequences are GTSNPN and SVGIG (reference sequence). V was shortened by 0 bases and J by 1 base, with 12 bases between the two germline ends. This CDR3 is built from 15 residues. The CDR3 loop reads CAWSVPGAGNTEAFF. DNA for the CDR3: TGTGCCTGGAGTGTCCCCGGAGCGGGGAACACTGAAGCTTTCTTT.

The gene calls are TRBV10-2 and TRBJ2-1, with 13 bases identical to TRBD2. Germline V gene lookup returns CDR1 WSHSY and CDR2 SAAADI. V dropped 3 bases and J dropped 3; count of bases not matched to a gene: 11. The CDR3 is made up of 19 amino acids. DNA for the CDR3: TGCGCCAGCAGTGAAGGCCGACTAGCGGGAGGAAGTGACTACAATGAGCAGTTCTTC. Protein sequence: CASSEGRLAGGSDYNEQFF.

V usage is TRBV5-1 and J usage is TRBJ2-2, with unresolved D. Germline V gives CDR1 SGHRS, CDR2 YFSETQ. Trimming removed 5 bases at V and 5 bases at J, with 13 bases between. This CDR3 region has 14 residues. The CDR3 nucleotides read TGCGCCAGCAGATCAGGTGACCGAACCGGGGAGCTGTTTTTT. Its protein is CASRSGDRTGELFF.

This clone was seen only a few times. The V and J genes are TRBV20-1 and TRBJ2-3, with D perhaps given as TRBD1 or TRBD2 (5 bases each). The germline CDR1 and CDR2 sequences are DFQATT and SNEGSKA (reference sequence). The germline V and J ends were trimmed by 2 bases and 7 bases, with 7 bases remaining between them. The CDR3 extends over 11 amino acids. The CDR3 sequence: CSARWGNTQYF. The CDR3 DNA reads TGCAGTGCTAGATGGGGGAATACGCAGTATTTT.

This chain connects TRBV6-6 to TRBJ2-3, with D perhaps TRBD1 (6 bases). Per germline, CDR1 MNHNY and CDR2 SVGAGI (reference sequence). This CDR3 contains 14 residues. Trimming removed 10 bases at V and 0 bases at J, with 14 bases between. CDR3 protein: CATRTATSTDTQYF. For the CDR3, the DNA is TGTGCCACTCGGACAGCCACTAGCACAGATACGCAGTATTTT.

The chain carries TRBV19 and TRBJ2-3; D gene ambiguous. The germline V and J ends were trimmed by 0 bases and 4 bases, with 11 bases remaining between them. CDR3 length: 15 amino acids. Germline CDR1 is LNHDA and CDR2 is SQIVND (reference sequence). CDR3 sequence: CASSIDQVRADTQYF. For the CDR3, the DNA is TGTGCCAGTAGTATAGATCAGGTTCGGGCAGATACGCAGTATTTT.